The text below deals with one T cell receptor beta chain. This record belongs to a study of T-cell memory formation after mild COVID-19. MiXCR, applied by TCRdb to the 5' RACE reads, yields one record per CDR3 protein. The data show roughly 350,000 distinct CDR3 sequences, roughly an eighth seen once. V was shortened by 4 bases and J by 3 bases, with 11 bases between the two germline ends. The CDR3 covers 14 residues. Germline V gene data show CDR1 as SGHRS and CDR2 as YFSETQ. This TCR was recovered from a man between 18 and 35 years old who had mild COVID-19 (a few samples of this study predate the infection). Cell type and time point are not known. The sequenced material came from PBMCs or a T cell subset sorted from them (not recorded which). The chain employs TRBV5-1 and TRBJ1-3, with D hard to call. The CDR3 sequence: CASSPTSFGNTIYF. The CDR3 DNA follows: TGCGCCAGCAGCCCTACATCGTTTGGAAACACCATATATTTT.